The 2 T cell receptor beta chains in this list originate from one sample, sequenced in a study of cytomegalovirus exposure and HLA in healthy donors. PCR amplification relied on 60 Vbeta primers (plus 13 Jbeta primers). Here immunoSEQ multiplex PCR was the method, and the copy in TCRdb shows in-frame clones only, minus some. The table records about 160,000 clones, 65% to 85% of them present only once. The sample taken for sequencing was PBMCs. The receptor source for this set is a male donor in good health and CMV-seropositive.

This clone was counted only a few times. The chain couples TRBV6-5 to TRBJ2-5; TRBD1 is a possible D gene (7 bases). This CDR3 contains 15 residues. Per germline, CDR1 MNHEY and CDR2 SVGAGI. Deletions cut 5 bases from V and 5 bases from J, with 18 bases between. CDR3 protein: CASSGGQLEGETQYF. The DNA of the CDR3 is TGTGCCAGCAGTGGGGGACAGTTGGAGGGGGAGACCCAGTACTTC.

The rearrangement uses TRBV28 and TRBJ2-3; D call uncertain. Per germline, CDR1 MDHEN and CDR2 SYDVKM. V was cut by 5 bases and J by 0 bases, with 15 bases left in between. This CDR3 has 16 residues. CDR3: CASSPETSPSTDTQYF. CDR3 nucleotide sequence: TGTGCCAGCAGTCCTGAGACAAGCCCTAGCACAGATACGCAGTATTTT. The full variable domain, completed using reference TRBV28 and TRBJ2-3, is DVKVTQSSRYLVKRTGEKVFLECVQDMDHENMFWYRQDPGLGLRLIYFSYDVKMKEKGDIPEGYSVSREKKERFSLILESASTNQTSMYLCASSPETSPSTDTQYFGPGTRLTVL.